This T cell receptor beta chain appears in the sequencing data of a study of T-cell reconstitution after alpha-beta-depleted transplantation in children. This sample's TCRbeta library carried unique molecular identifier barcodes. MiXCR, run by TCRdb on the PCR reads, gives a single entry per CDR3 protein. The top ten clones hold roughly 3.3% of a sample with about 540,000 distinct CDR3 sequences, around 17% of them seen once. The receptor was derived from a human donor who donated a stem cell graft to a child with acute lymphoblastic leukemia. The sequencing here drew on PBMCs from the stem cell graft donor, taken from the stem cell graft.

DNA for the CDR3: TGTGCCAGCAGCCCGTTAGCGGGAGGGCCAGGTACCTACGAGCAGTACTTC. Encoded protein: CASSPLAGGPGTYEQYF. This chain links TRBV7-9 with TRBJ2-7, with 11 bases fitting TRBD2. The V gene end was trimmed by 5 bases and the J gene end by 2 bases; junction bases not matched to a gene: 11. This CDR3 has 17 residues. Germline V gene lookup returns CDR1 SEHNR and CDR2 FQNEAQ (reference sequence). The complete variable domain, with remaining parts taken from reference TRBV7-9 and TRBJ2-7, reads DTGVSQNPRHKITKRGQNVTFRCDPISEHNRLYWYRQTLGQGPEFLTYFQNEAQLEKSRLLSDRFSAERPKGSFSTLEIQRTEQGDSAMYLCASSPLAGGPGTYEQYFGPGTRLTVT.